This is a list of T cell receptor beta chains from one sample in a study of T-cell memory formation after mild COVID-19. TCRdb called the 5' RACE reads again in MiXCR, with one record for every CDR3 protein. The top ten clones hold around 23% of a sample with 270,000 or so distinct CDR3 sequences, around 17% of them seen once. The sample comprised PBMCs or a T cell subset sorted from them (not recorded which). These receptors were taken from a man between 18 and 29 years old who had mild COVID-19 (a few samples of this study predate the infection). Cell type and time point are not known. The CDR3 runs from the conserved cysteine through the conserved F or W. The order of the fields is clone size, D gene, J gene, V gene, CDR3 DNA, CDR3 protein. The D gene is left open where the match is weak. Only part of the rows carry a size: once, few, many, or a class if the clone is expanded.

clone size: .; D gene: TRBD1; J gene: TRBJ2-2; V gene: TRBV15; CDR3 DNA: TGTGCCACCAGTAGGGACAGGGGGAACACCGGGGAGCTGTTTTTT; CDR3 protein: CATSRDRGNTGELFF
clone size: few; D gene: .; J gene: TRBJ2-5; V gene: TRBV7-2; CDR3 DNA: TGTGCCAGCAGCGGATCCGGGACACCAGCCGGGAAGACCCAGTACTTC; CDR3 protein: CASSGSGTPAGKTQYF
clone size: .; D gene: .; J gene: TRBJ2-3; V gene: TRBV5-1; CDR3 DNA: TGCGCCAGCAGCTTGCCAATAGAGTCATCTACAGATACGCAGTATTTT; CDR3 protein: CASSLPIESSTDTQYF
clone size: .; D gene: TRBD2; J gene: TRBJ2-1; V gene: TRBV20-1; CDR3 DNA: TGCAGTGCTCCAGCTAGGGCGGGGACTAACCACTACAATGAGCAGTTCTTC; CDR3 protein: CSAPARAGTNHYNEQFF
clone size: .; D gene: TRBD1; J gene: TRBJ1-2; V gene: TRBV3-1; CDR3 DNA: TGTGCCAGCAGCCACCCGACAGGGACCTCTAACTATGGCTACACCTTC; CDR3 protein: CASSHPTGTSNYGYTF
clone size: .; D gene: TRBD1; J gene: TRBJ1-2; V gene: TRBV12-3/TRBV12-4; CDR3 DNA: TGTGCCAGCAGTCTAACCGACAGGGCGGAGGGCTACACCTTC; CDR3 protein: CASSLTDRAEGYTF
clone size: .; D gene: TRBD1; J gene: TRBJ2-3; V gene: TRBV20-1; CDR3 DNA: TGCAGTGCTAGAACAGGGGGGCCAGATACGCAGTATTTT; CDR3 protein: CSARTGGPDTQYF
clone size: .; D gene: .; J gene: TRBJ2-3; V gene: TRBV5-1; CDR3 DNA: TGCGCCAGCAGCTTGGGCCAGTCAGATACGCAGTATTTT; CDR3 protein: CASSLGQSDTQYF
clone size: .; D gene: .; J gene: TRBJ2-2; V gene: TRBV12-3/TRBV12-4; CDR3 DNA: TGTGCCAGCAGTGGCCAGGGGACGGTCACCGGGGAGCTGTTTTTT; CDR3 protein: CASSGQGTVTGELFF
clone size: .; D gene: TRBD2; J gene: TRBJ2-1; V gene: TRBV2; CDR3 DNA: TGTGCCAGCAGCCAGCGAGTAGCGGGGGGTAAAGACAATGAGCAGTTCTTC; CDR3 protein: CASSQRVAGGKDNEQFF
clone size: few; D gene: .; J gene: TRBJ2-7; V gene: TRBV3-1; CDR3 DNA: TGTGCCAGCAGCCAAGAGTTAGGGGCGGCCTACGAGCAGTACTTC; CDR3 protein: CASSQELGAAYEQYF
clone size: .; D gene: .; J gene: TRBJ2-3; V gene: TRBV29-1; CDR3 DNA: TGCAGCGCCCACTCGGGACGGGGCACAGATACGCAGTATTTT; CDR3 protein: CSAHSGRGTDTQYF
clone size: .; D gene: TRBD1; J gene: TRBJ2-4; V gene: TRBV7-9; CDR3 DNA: TGTGCCAGCAACACAGGGGGGAACATTCAGTACTTC; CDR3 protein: CASNTGGNIQYF
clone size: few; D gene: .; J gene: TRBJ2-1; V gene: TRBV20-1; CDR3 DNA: TGCAGTGCTAGGGACCGTTTTAGGGTAGGACAGTACAATGAGCAGTTCTTC; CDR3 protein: CSARDRFRVGQYNEQFF
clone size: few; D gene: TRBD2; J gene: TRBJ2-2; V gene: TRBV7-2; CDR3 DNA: TGTGCCAGCAGTCCGGGGGGGCCAAACACCGGGGAGCTGTTTTTT; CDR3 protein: CASSPGGPNTGELFF
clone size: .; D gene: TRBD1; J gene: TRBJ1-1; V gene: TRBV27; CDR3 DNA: TGTGCCAGCAGCTGGACAGGAAAGACTGAAGCTTTCTTT; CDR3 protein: CASSWTGKTEAFF
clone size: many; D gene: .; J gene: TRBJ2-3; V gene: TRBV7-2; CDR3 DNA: TGTGCCAGCAGCTTACGGGGGAGTAGCACAGATACGCAGTATTTT; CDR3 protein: CASSLRGSSTDTQYF
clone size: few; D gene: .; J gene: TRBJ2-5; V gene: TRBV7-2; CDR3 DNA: TGTGCCAGCAGCGGCAGGGTGATACCAAGGCGGTCGGAGACCCAGTACTTC; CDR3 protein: CASSGRVIPRRSETQYF
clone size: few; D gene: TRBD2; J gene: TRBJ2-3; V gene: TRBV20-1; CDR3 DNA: TGCAGTGCCCCTCGGCTAGCGGGGAGCACAGATACGCAGTATTTT; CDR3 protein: CSAPRLAGSTDTQYF
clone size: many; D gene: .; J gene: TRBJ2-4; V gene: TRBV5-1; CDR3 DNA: TGCGCCAGCAGCTTCGGGGACCTAGGTGGAGGCAAAAACATTCAGTACTTC; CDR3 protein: CASSFGDLGGGKNIQYF
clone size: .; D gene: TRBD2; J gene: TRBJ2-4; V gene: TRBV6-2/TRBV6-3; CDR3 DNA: TGTGCCAGCAGTTACCCCTTGCGGGGGGCCACTCTGTACTTC; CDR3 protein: CASSYPLRGATLYF
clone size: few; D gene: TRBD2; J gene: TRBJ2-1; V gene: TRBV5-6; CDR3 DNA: TGTGCCAGCAGCTTTGGCGGGGGGGGCCTCTTCTTC; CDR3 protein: CASSFGGGGLFF
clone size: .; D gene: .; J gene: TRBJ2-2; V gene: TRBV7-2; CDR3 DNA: TGTGCCAGCAGCTTAGTTACAGGAGCCACCGGGGAGCTGTTTTTT; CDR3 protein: CASSLVTGATGELFF
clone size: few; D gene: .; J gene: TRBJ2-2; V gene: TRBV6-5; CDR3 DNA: TGTGCCAGCAGTTACTCTAGTTGGAGGGCTAACACCGGGGAGCTGTTTTTT; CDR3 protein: CASSYSSWRANTGELFF
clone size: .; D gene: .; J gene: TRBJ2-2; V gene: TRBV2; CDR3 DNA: TGTGCCAGCAGTGTAAACGGTCACACCGGGGAGCTGTTTTTT; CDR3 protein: CASSVNGHTGELFF
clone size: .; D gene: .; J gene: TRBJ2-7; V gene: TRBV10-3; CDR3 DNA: TGTGCCATCCAGACGAAAACCTACGAGCAGTACTTC; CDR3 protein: CAIQTKTYEQYF
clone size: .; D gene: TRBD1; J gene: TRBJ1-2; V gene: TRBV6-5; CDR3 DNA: TGTGCCAGCAGTCCCGACAGGGCCAAGAGCTACACCTTC; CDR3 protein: CASSPDRAKSYTF
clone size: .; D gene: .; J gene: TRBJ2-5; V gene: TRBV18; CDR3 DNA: TGTGCCAGCTCACCAGTGAACACCCAAGAGACCCAGTACTTC; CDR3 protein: CASSPVNTQETQYF
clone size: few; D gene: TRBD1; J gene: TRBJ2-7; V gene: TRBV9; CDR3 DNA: TGTGCCAGCAGCGTAGCTGAGGACAGGGTACGAAACGAGCAGTACTTC; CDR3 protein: CASSVAEDRVRNEQYF
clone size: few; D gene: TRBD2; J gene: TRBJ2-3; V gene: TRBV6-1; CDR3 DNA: TGTGCCAGCAGTGAAGGGACTAGCGGGGGGGCAGATACGCAGTATTTT; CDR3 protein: CASSEGTSGGADTQYF
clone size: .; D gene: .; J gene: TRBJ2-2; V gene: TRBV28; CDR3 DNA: TGTGCCAGCAGTTTATGGGGGGCTAGGAACACCGGGGAGCTGTTTTTT; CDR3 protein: CASSLWGARNTGELFF
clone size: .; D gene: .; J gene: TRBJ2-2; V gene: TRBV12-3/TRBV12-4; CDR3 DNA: TGTGCCAGCAGCGGCAGAACTTCGAACACCGGGGAGCTGTTTTTT; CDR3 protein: CASSGRTSNTGELFF